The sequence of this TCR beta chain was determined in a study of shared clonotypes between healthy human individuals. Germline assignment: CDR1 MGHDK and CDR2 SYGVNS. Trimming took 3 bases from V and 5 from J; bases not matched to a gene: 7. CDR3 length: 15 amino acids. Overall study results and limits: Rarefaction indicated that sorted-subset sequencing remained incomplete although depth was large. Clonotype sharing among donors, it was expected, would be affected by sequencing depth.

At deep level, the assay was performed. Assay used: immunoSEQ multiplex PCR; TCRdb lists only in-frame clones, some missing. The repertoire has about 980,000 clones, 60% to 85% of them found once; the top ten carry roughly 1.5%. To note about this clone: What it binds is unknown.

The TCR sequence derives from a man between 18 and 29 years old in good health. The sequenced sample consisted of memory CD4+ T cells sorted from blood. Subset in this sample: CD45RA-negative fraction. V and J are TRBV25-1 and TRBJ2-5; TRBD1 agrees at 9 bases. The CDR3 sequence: CASSDPGTGRETQYF. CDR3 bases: TGTGCCAGCAGTGATCCCGGGACAGGGCGGGAGACCCAGTACTTC.